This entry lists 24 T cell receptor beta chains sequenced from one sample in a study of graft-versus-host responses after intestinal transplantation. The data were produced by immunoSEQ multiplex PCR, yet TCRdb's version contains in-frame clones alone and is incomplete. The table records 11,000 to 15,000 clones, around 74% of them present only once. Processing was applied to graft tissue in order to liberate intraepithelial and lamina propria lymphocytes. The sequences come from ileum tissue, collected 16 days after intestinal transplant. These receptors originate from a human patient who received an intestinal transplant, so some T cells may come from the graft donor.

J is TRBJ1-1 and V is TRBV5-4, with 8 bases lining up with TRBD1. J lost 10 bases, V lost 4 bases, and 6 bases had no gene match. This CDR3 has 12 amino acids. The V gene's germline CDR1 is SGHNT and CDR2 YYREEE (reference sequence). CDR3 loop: CASSPSTGGAFF. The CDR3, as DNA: TGTGCCAGCAGCCCTAGCACAGGGGGAGCTTTCTTT. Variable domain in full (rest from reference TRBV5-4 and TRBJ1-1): ETGVTQSPTHLIKTRGQQVTLRCSSQSGHNTVSWYQQALGQGPQFIFQYYREEENGRGNFPPRFSGLQFPNYSSELNVNALELDDSALYLCASSPSTGGAFFGQGTRLTVV.

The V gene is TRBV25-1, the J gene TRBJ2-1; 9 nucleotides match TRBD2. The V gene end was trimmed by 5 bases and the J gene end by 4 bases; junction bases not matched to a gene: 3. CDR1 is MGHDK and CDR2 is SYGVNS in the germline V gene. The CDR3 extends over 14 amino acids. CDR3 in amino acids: CASSRLAGYNEQFF. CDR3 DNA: TGTGCCAGCAGTCGCCTAGCGGGGTACAATGAGCAGTTCTTC.

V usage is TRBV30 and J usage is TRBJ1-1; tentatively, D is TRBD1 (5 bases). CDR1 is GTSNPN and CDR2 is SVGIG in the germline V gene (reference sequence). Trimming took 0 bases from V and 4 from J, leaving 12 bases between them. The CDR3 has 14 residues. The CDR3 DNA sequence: TGTGCCTGGAGTGTGTTGGGGGGGAGCACTGAAGCTTTCTTT. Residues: CAWSVLGGSTEAFF.

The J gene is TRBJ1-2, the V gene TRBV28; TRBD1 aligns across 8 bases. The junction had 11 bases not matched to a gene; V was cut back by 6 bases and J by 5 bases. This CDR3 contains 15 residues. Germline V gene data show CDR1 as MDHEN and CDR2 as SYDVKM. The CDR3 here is CASSLRQGIGYGYTF. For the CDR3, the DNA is TGTGCCAGCAGCTTACGACAGGGGATCGGGTATGGCTACACCTTC.

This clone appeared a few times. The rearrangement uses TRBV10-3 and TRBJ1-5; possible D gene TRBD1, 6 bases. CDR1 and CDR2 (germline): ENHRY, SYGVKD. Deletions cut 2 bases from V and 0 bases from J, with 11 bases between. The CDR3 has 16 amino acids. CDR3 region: CAISEGQPVSNQPQHF. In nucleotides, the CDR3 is TGTGCCATCAGTGAGGGACAGCCGGTTAGCAATCAGCCCCAGCATTTT.

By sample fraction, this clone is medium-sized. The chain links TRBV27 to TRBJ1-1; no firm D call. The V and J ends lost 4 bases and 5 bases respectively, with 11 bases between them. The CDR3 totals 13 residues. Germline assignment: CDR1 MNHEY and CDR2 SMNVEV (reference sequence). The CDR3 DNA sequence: TGTGCCAGCAGTTGGGGAACGGGGACTGAAGCTTTCTTT. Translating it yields CASSWGTGTEAFF.

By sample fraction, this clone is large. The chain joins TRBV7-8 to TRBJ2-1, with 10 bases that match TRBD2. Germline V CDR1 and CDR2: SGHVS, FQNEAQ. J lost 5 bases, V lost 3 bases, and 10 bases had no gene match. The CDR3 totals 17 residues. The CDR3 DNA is TGTGCCAGCAGCTTCCCTATAGCGGGAGGTTCGGACAATGAGCAGTTCTTC. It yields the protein CASSFPIAGGSDNEQFF.

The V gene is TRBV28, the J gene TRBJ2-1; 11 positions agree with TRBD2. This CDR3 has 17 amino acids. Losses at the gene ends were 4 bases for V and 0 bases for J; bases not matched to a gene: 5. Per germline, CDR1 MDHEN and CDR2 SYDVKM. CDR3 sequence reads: CASSSLTSGSSYNEQFF. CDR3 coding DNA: TGTGCCAGCAGTTCCCTAACTAGCGGGAGCTCCTACAATGAGCAGTTCTTC.

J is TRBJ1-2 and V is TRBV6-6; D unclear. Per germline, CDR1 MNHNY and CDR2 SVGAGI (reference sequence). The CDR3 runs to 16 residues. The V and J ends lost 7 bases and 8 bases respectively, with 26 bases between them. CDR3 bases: TGTGCCAGCACCCCAACCCCGGGAAGGATCGGCTTGGGCTACACCTTC. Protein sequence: CASTPTPGRIGLGYTF.

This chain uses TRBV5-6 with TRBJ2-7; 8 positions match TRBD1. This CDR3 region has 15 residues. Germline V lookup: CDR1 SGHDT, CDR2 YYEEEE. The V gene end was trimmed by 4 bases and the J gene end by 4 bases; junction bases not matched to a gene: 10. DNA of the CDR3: TGTGCCAGCAGCCACACACAGGGGGTGGTATACGAGCAGTACTTC. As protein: CASSHTQGVVYEQYF.

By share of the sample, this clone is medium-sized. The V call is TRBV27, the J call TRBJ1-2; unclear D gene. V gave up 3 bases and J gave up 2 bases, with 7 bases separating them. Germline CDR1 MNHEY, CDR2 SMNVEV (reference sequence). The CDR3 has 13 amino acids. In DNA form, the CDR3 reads TGTGCCAGCAGTTTCGGCAGGAACTATGGCTACACCTTC. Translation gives CASSFGRNYGYTF.

The chain's CDR3 is CASSLRQRETQYF. DNA of the CDR3: TGCGCCAGCAGCTTGCGTCAGCGGGAGACCCAGTACTTC. This rearrangement joins TRBV5-1 to TRBJ2-5; D is possibly TRBD2 (5 bases). Trimming removed 1 base at V and 5 bases at J, with 9 bases between. The CDR3 sequence is 13 residues long. CDR1 and CDR2 from the germline V gene are SGHRS and YFSETQ.

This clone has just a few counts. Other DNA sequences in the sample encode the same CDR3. CDR3 DNA sequence: TGTGCCAGCAGTTTTGGGACAGGGGGCTACGAGCAGTACTTC. This gives the protein CASSFGTGGYEQYF. This chain connects TRBV6-5 to TRBJ2-7, with 11 bases aligning to TRBD1. The CDR3 spans 14 residues. V was pared by 4 bases and J by 3 bases, with 2 bases of the junction left unmatched. Germline V CDR1 and CDR2: MNHEY, SVGAGI.

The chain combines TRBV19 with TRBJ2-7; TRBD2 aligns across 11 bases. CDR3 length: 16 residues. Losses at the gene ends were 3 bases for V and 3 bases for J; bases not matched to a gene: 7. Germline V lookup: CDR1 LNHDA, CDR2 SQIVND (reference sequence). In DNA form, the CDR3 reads TGTGCCAGTAGTATGGGAAGACTAGCGGGAAGCTACGAGCAGTACTTC. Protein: CASSMGRLAGSYEQYF.

The CDR3 sequence is CASTRPGSYEQYF. CDR3 DNA: TGTGCCAGCACCAGACCGGGATCCTACGAGCAGTACTTC. The V call is TRBV6-5, the J call TRBJ2-7, with a weak D call TRBD2 (5 bases). Germline loops: CDR1 MNHEY, CDR2 SVGAGI. With 7 bases removed from V and 1 base from J, the gap between germline ends came to 11 bases. This CDR3 is 13 amino acids long.

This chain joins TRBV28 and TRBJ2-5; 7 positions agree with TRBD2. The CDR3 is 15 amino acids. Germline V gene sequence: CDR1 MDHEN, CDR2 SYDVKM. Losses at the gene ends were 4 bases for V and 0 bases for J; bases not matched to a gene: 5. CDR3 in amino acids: CASSSLAAHQETQYF. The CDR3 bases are TGTGCCAGCAGTTCGCTAGCGGCCCACCAAGAGACCCAGTACTTC.

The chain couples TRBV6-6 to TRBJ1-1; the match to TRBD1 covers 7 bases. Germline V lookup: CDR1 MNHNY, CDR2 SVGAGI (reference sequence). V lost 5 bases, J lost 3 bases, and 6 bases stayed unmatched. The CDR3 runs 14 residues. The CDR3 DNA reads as TGTGCCAGCAGTCGACAGGGATTGTACACTGAAGCTTTCTTT. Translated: CASSRQGLYTEAFF.

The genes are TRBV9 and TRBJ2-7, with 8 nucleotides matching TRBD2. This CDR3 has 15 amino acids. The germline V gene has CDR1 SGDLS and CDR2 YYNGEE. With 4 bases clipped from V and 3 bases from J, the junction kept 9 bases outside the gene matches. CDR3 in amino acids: CASSPSGTSFYEQYF. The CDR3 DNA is TGTGCCAGCAGCCCCTCTGGGACTAGTTTCTACGAGCAGTACTTC.

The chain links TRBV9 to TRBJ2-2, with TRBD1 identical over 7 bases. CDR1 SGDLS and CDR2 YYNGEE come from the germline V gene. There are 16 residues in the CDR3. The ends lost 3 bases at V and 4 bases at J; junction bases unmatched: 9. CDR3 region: CASSADRALLTGELFF. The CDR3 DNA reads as TGTGCCAGCAGCGCTGACAGGGCGCTGCTCACCGGGGAGCTGTTTTTT.

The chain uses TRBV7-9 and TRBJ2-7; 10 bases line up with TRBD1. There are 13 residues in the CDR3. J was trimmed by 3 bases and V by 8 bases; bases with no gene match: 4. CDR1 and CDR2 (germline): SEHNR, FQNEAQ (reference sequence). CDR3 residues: CASLGQGHYEQYF. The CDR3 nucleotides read TGTGCCAGCCTGGGACAGGGGCACTACGAGCAGTACTTC.

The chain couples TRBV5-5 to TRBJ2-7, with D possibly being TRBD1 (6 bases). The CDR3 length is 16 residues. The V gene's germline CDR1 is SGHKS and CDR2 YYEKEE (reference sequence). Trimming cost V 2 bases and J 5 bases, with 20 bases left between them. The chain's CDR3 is CASSLYFGGEGDEQYF. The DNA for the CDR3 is TGTGCCAGCAGCTTATATTTTGGGGGCGAGGGAGACGAGCAGTACTTC.

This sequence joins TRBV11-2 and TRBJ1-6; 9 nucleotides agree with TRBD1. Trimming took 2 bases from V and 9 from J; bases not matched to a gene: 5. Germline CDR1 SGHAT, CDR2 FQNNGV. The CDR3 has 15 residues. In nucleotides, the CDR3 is TGTGCCAGCAGCTTAAGGGGGACAGGGACTTCACCCCTCCACTTT. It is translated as CASSLRGTGTSPLHF.

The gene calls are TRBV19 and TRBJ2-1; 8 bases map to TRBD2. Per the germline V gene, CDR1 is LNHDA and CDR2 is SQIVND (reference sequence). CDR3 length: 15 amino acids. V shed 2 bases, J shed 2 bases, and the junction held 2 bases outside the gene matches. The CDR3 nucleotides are TGTGCCAGTAGTATAACGGGAGGGGCCTACAATGAGCAGTTCTTC. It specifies CASSITGGAYNEQFF.

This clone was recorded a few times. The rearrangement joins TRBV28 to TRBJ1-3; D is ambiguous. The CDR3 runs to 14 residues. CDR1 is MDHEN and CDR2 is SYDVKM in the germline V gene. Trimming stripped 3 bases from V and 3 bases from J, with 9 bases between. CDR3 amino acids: CASSFGLGGNTIYF. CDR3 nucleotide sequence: TGTGCCAGCAGTTTTGGTCTAGGTGGAAACACCATATATTTT.